This TCR beta chain is drawn from a study of blood T cells in healthy people across ages. General study findings and limits: Older individuals had lower TCR beta diversity per million T cells (the decline was roughly linear). Donor CMV status was unknown, possibly confounding expanded clonotype changes.

Concerning this clonotype: The antigen is unknown.

A second roughly 6 to 12 cycle PCR used barcoded and J-beta primers. Individual samples furnished no less than 3 million CDR3-containing paired-end reads apiece. TCRdb itself ran the 5' RACE reads through MiXCR, one entry per CDR3 protein. This table holds approximately 830,000 distinct CDR3 sequences, 62% found once. Germline CDR1 reads SGHTA; CDR2 reads FQGNSA. V trimming: 2 bases; J trimming: 5 bases; junction bases outside the gene matches: 8. The CDR3 consists of 15 residues. The V call is TRBV7-2, the J call TRBJ2-5; 7 positions agree with TRBD2. This TCR was recovered from a man younger than 40 in good health. Sequencing used blood. CDR3 sequence reads: CASSLWTRESETQYF. The DNA of the CDR3 is TGTGCCAGCAGCTTATGGACTAGGGAGAGTGAGACCCAGTACTTC.